The present T cell receptor beta chain was sequenced within a study of PD-1 blockade in classical Hodgkin lymphoma. The ends were cut back, 7 bases at V and 1 base at J, with 14 bases in the middle. Germline V gene data show CDR1 as MNHNS and CDR2 as SASEGT. The CDR3 has 15 amino acids. Measured with immunoSEQ multiplex PCR; TCRdb has only the in-frame clones, and not every one. Among about 15,000 clones listed, over 80% were seen once. Every patient relapsed after autologous stem cell transplantation, and brentuximab vedotin exposure varied. This material consisted of peripheral blood mononuclear cells (PBMCs), taken before the second cycle of nivolumab. This chain connects TRBV6-1 to TRBJ1-5; perhaps TRBD1 as D (5 bases). This clonotype originated in a human donor with classical Hodgkin lymphoma. DNA for the CDR3: TGTGCCAGCATCGCCGGGGGTACCAGCAATCAGCCCCAGCATTTT. It specifies CASIAGGTSNQPQHF.